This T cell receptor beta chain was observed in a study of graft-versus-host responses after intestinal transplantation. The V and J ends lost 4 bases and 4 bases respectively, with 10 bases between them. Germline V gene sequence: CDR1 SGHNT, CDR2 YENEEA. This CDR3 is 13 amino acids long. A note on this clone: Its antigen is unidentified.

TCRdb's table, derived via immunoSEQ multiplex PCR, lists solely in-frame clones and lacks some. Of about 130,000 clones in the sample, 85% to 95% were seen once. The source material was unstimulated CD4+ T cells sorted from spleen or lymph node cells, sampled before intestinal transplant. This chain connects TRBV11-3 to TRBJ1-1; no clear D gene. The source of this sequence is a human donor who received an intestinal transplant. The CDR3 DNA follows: TGTGCCAGCAGCTCGCGCCCAGGCACTGAAGCTTTCTTT. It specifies CASSSRPGTEAFF.